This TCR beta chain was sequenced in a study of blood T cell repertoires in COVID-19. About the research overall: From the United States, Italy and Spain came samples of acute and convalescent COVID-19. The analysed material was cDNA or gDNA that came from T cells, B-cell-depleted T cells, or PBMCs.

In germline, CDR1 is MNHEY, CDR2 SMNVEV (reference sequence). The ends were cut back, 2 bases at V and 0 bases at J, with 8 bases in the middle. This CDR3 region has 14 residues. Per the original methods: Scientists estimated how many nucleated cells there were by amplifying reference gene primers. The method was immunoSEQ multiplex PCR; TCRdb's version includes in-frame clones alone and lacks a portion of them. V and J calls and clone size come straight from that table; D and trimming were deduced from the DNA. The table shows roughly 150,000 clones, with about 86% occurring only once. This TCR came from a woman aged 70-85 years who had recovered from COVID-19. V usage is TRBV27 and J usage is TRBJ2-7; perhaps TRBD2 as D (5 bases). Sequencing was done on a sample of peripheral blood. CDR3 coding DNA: TGTGCCAGCAGTTTACGGGGTCTCTCCTACGAGCAGTACTTC. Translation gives CASSLRGLSYEQYF.